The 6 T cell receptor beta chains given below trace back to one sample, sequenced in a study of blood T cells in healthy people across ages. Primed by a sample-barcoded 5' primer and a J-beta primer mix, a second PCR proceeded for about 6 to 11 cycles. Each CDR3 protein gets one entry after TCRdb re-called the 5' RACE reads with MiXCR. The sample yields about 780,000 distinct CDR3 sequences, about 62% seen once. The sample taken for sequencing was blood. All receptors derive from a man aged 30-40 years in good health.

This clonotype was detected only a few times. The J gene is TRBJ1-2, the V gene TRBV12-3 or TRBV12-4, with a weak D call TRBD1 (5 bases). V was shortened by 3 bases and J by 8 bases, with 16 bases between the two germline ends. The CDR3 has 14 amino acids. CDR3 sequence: CASSFGDSRAGYTF. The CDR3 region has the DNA TGTGCCAGCAGTTTCGGGGACTCCCGCGCCGGCTACACCTTC.

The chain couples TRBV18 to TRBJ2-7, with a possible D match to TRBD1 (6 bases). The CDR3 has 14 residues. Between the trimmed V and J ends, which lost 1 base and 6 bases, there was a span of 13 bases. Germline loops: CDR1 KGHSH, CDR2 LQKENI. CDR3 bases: TGTGCCAGCTCACCACAGGGGGTAAAGGTCGAGCAGTACTTC. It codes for CASSPQGVKVEQYF. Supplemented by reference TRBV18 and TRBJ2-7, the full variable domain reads NAGVMQNPRHLVRRRGQEARLRCSPMKGHSHVYWYRQLPEEGLKFMVYLQKENIIDESGMPKERFSAEFPKEGPSILRIQQVVRGDSAAYFCASSPQGVKVEQYFGPGTRLTVT.

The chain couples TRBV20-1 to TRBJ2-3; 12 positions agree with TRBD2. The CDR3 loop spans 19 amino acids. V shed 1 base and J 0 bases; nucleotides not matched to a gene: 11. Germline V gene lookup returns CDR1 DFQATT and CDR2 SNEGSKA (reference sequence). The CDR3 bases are TGCAGTGCTAGAGGGGTTACTAGCGGGGGGTCCTCCAGCACAGATACGCAGTATTTT. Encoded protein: CSARGVTSGGSSSTDTQYF.

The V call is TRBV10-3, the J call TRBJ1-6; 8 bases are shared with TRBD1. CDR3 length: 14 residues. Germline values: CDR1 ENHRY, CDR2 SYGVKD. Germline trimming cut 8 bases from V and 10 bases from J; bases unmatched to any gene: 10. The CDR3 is CAIGPQGAGSPLHF. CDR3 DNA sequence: TGTGCCATCGGACCCCAGGGGGCCGGGTCACCCCTCCACTTT.

Written as DNA, the CDR3 is TGTGCCAGCAGTGTGGGACGTCGGGAGCGTATTGAGGATCAGCCCCAGCATTTT. Encoded protein: CASSVGRRERIEDQPQHF. The rearrangement uses TRBV2 and TRBJ1-5; D possibly corresponds to TRBD1 (5 bases). Germline values: CDR1 SNHLY, CDR2 FYNNEI. Between the trimmed V and J ends, which lost 4 bases and 5 bases, there was a span of 24 bases. CDR3 length equals 18 residues. Using reference TRBV2 and TRBJ1-5 for the parts outside the CDR3, the full variable domain is EPEVTQTPSHQVTQMGQEVILRCVPISNHLYFYWYRQILGQKVEFLVSFYNNEISEKSEIFDDQFSVERPDGSNFTLKIRSTKLEDSAMYFCASSVGRRERIEDQPQHFGDGTRLSIL.

The CDR3 region has the DNA TGTGCCAGCAGTGAATCGAGAACGGGAAGGGACGAGCAGTACTTC. It codes for CASSESRTGRDEQYF. The chain carries TRBV25-1 and TRBJ2-7, with D perhaps TRBD2 (5 bases). The V end lost 1 base, the J end lost 5 bases, and 15 bases lay between the germline ends. The CDR3 sequence is 15 residues long. The germline V gene has CDR1 MGHDK and CDR2 SYGVNS.